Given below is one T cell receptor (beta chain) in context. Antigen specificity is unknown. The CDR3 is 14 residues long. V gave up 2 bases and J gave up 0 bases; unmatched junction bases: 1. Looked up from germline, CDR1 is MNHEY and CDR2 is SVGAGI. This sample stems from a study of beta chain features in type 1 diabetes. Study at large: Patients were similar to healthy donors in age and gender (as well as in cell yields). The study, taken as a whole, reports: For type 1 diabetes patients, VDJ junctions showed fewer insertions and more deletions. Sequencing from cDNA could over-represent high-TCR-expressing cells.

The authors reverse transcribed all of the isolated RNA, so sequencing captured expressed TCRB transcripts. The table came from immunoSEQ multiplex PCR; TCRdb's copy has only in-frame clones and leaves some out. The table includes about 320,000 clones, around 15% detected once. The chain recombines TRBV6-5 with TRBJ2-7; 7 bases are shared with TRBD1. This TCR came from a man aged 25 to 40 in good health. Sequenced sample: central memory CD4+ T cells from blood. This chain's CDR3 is CASSYRDSSYEQYF. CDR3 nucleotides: TGTGCCAGCAGTTACCGGGACAGCTCCTACGAGCAGTACTTC.